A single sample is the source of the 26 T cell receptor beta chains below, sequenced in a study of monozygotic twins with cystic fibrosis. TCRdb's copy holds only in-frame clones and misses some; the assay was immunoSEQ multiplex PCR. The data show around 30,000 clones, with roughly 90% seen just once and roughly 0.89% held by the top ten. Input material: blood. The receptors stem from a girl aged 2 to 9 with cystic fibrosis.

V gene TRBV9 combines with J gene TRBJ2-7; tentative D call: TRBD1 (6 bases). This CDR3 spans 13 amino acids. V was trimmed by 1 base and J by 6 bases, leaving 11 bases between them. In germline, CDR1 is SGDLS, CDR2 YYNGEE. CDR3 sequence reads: CASSVTGSGEQYF. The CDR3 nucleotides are TGTGCCAGCAGCGTAACAGGGTCGGGCGAGCAGTACTTC.

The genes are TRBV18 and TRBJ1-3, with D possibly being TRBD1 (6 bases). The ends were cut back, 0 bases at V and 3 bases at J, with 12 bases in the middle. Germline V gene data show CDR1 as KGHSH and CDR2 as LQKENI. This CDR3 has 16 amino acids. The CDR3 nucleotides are TGTGCCAGCTCACCACCGACCAGGGGAGGTGGAAACACCATATATTTT. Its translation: CASSPPTRGGGNTIYF.

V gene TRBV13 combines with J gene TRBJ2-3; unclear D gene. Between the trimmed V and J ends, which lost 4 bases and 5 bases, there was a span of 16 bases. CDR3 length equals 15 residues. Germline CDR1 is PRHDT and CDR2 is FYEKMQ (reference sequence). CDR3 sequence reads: CASSSPSEQRDTQYF. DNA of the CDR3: TGTGCCAGCAGCTCCCCCTCTGAGCAGAGAGATACGCAGTATTTT.

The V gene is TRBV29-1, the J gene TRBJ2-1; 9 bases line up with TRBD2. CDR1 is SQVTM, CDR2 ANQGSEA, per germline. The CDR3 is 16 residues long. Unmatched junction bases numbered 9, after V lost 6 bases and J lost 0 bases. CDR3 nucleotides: TGCAGCGTCGGGGGAGAGCGGGGGGCCTCCTACAATGAGCAGTTCTTC. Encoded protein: CSVGGERGASYNEQFF.

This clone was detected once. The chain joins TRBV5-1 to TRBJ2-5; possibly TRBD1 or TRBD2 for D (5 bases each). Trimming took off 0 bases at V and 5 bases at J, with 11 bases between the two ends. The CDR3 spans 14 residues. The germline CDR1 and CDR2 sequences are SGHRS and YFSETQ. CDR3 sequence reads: CASSLAQWGETQYF. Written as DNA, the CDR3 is TGCGCCAGCAGCTTGGCCCAGTGGGGGGAGACCCAGTACTTC.

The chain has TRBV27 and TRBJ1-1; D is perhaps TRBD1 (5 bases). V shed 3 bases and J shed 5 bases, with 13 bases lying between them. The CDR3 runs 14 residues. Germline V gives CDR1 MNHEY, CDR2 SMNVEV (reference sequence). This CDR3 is CASSFRQGGTEAFF. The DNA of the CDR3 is TGTGCCAGCAGTTTCCGGCAGGGTGGGACTGAAGCTTTCTTT.

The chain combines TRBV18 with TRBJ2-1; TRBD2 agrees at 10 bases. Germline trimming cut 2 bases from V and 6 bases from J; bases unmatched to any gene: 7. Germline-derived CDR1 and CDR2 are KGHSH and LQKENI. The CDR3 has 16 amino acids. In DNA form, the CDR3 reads TGTGCCAGCTCACCAGGTCTAGCGGGAGAGCTCAATGAGCAGTTCTTC. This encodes CASSPGLAGELNEQFF.

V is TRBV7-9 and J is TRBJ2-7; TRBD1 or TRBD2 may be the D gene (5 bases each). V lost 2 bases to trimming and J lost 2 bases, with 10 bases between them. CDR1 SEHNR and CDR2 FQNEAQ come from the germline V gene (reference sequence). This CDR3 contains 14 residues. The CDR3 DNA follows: TGTGCCAGCAGCTTAAACGGGGACCCCTACGAGCAGTACTTC. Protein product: CASSLNGDPYEQYF.

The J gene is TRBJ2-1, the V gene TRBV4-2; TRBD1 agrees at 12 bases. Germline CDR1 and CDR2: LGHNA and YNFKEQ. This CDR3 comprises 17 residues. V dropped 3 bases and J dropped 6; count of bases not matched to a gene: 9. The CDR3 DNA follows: TGTGCCAGCAGCCAGGCTCCGGGACAGGGGGCTTTCAATGAGCAGTTCTTC. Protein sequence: CASSQAPGQGAFNEQFF.

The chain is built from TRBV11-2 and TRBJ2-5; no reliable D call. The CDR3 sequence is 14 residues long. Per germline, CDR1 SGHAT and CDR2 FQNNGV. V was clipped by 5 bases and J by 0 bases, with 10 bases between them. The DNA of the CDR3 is TGTGCCAGCAGCATGGACGGGTACCAAGAGACCCAGTACTTC. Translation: CASSMDGYQETQYF.

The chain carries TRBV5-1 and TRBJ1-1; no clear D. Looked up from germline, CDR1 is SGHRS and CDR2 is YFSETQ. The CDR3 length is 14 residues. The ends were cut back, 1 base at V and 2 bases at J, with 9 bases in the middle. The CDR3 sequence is CASSLTDLNTEAFF. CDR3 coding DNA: TGCGCCAGCAGCTTGACGGATCTTAACACTGAAGCTTTCTTT.

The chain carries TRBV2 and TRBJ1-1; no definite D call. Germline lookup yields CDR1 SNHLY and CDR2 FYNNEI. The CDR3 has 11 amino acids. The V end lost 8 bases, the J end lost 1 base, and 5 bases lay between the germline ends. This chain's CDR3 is CASPRNTEAFF. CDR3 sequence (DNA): TGTGCCAGCCCTCGGAACACTGAAGCTTTCTTT.

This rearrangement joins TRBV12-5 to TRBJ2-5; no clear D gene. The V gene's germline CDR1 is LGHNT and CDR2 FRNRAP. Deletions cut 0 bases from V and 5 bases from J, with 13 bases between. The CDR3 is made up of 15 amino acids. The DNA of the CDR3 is TGTGCTAGTGGTTTGGTGTTGGGTGGGTTGGAGACCCAGTACTTC. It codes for CASGLVLGGLETQYF. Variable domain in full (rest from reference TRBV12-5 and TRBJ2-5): DARVTQTPRHKVTEMGQEVTMRCQPILGHNTVFWYRQTMMQGLELLAYFRNRAPLDDSGMPKDRFSAEMPDATLATLKIQPSEPRDSAVYFCASGLVLGGLETQYFGPGTRLLVL.

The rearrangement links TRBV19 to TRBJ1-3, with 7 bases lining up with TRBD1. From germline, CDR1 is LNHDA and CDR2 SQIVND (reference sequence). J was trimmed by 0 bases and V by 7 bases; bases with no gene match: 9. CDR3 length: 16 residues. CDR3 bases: TGTGCCAGTATGAACCCAGGGGGAGTCTCTGGAAACACCATATATTTT. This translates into CASMNPGGVSGNTIYF.

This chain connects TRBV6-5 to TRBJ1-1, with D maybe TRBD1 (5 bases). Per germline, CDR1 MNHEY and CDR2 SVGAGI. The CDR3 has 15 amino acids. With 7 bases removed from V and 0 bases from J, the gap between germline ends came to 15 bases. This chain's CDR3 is CASTKLGVMNTEAFF. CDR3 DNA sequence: TGTGCCAGCACTAAACTGGGGGTCATGAACACTGAAGCTTTCTTT.

In DNA, the CDR3 is TGTGCCAGCAGAGGAGACAGAGAAGCTTTCTTT. It is translated as CASRGDREAFF. The rearrangement joins TRBV7-9 to TRBJ1-1; weak D call: TRBD1 (5 bases). The V gene lost 6 bases and the J gene lost 8 bases, with 10 bases spanning the gap. The length of the CDR3 is 11 residues. Germline V lookup: CDR1 SEHNR, CDR2 FQNEAQ (reference sequence).

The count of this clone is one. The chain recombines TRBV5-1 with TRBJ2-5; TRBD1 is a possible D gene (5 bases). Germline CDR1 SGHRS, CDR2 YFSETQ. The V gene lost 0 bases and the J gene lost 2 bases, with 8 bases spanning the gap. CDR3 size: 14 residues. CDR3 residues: CASSLGGQQETQYF. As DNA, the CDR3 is TGCGCCAGCAGCTTGGGGGGCCAACAAGAGACCCAGTACTTC.

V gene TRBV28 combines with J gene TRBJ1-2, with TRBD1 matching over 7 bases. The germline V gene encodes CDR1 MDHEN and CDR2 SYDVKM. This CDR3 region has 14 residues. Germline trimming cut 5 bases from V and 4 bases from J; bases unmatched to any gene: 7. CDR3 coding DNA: TGTGCCAGCAGTAGTACAGGGGAGGGCTATGGCTACACCTTC. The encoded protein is CASSSTGEGYGYTF.

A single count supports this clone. CDR3 sequence (DNA): TGTGCCAGTAGTCTGGGCGGCGAGCAGTACTTC. Residues: CASSLGGEQYF. This chain uses TRBV19 with TRBJ2-7; D remains ambiguous. CDR1 and CDR2 (germline): LNHDA, SQIVND (reference sequence). Trimming left V 5 bases short and J 6 bases short, with 8 bases between. The CDR3 has 11 amino acids.

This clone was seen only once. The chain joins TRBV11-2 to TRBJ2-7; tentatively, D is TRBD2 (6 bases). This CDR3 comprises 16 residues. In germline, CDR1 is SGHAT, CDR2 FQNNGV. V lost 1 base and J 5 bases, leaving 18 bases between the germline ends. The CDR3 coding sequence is TGTGCCAGCAGCTTAGTTGGGACCGGGGGAATGCACGAGCAGTACTTC. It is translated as CASSLVGTGGMHEQYF.

The CDR3 protein is CASSQEPPGGDTEAFF. The CDR3 DNA sequence: TGCGCCAGCAGCCAAGAACCTCCAGGGGGGGACACTGAAGCTTTCTTT. V usage is TRBV4-1 and J usage is TRBJ1-1; 7 bases agree with TRBD1. Germline lookup yields CDR1 MGHRA and CDR2 YSYEKL. The ends lost 0 bases at V and 3 bases at J; junction bases unmatched: 7. The CDR3 covers 16 residues.

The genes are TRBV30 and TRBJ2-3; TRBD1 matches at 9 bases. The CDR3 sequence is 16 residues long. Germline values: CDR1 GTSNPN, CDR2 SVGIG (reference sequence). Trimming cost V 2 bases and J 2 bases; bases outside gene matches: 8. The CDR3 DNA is TGTGCCTGGAGTCCTCGGGACAGGGCGTTCACAGATACGCAGTATTTT. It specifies CAWSPRDRAFTDTQYF.

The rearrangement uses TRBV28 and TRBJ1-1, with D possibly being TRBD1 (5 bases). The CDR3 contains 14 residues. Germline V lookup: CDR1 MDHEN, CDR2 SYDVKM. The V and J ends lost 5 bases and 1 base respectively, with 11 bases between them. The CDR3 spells CASSRRGGNTEAFF. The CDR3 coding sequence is TGTGCCAGCAGTAGGAGGGGCGGGAACACTGAAGCTTTCTTT. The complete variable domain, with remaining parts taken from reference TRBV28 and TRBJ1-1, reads DVKVTQSSRYLVKRTGEKVFLECVQDMDHENMFWYRQDPGLGLRLIYFSYDVKMKEKGDIPEGYSVSREKKERFSLILESASTNQTSMYLCASSRRGGNTEAFFGQGTRLTVV.

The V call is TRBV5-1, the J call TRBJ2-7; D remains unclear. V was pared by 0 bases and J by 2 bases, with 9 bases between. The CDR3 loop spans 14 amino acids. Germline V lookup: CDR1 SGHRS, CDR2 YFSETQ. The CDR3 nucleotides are TGCGCCAGCAGCTTGGGCGGCAATACCTACGAGCAGTACTTC. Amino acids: CASSLGGNTYEQYF.

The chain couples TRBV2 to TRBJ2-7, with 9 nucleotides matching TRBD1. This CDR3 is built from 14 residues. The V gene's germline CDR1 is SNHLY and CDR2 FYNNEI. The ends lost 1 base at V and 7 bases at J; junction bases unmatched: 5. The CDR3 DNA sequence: TGTGCCAGCAGTGAAGGGGGGACAGGGTGGGAGCAGTACTTC. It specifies CASSEGGTGWEQYF.

Here the CDR3 reads CASSNPDRAQPQHF. The CDR3 coding sequence is TGTGCCAGTTCGAACCCGGACAGGGCTCAGCCCCAGCATTTT. The chain has TRBV19 and TRBJ1-5; 8 nucleotides match TRBD1. V shed 8 bases, J shed 6 bases, and the junction held 9 bases outside the gene matches. Germline values: CDR1 LNHDA, CDR2 SQIVND (reference sequence). This CDR3 spans 14 amino acids.